A selection of T cell receptor beta chains follows, all from one sample in a study of post-analysis software for immune sequencing data. TCRdb independently ran MiXCR on the PCR reads; one entry per CDR3 protein. The sample lists 600,000 to 700,000 distinct CDR3 sequences; roughly three fifths were seen once. Sequencing input: blood. The source is a girl aged 2-10 years with multiple sclerosis. CDR3s include the opening cysteine and the closing phenylalanine or tryptophan. D genes are given only for firm matches. For some rows the clone size is stated as once, few or many, or as a class when expanded; others skip it.

cdr3_length: 15; j_call: TRBJ2-1; d_call: TRBD2; clone_size: -; v_call: TRBV12-3/TRBV12-4; cdr3_nt: TGTGCCAGCAGGCCAGCGGGAGGTAAGAACAATGAGCAGTTCTTC; cdr3_aa: CASRPAGGKNNEQFF
cdr3_length: 15; j_call: TRBJ2-1; d_call: TRBD1; clone_size: -; v_call: TRBV5-1; cdr3_nt: TGCGCCAGCAGCCTCGGGACAGGGGTACTGGGAGAGCAGTTCTTC; cdr3_aa: CASSLGTGVLGEQFF
cdr3_length: 19; j_call: TRBJ2-6; d_call: TRBD2; clone_size: -; v_call: TRBV6-5; cdr3_nt: TGTGCCAGCAGTTCTGGACTAGCGGGGGTGATCTCTGGGGCCAACGTCCTGACTTTC; cdr3_aa: CASSSGLAGVISGANVLTF
cdr3_length: 14; j_call: TRBJ2-5; d_call: -; clone_size: -; v_call: TRBV5-1; cdr3_nt: TGCGCCAGCAGCTTGGGTCTAGCACATGAGACCCAGTACTTC; cdr3_aa: CASSLGLAHETQYF
cdr3_length: 21; j_call: TRBJ2-5; d_call: TRBD2; clone_size: -; v_call: TRBV6-5; cdr3_nt: TGTGCCAGCAGTTACTGGAATCTCGGGACTAGCGGGGGGGTGTTGACGAGCCCTCTGTACTTC; cdr3_aa: CASSYWNLGTSGGVLTSPLYF
cdr3_length: 14; j_call: TRBJ2-7; d_call: TRBD1; clone_size: -; v_call: TRBV29-1; cdr3_nt: TGCAGCGTGGAAAAACAGGGGCCGCCCTACGAGCAGTACTTC; cdr3_aa: CSVEKQGPPYEQYF
cdr3_length: 13; j_call: TRBJ2-5; d_call: TRBD2; clone_size: few; v_call: TRBV29-1; cdr3_nt: TGCAGCGCCGCGACTAGCGGACAAGAGACCCAGTACTTC; cdr3_aa: CSAATSGQETQYF
cdr3_length: 13; j_call: TRBJ2-3; d_call: -; clone_size: -; v_call: TRBV7-3; cdr3_nt: TGTGCCGGCAGTTACCTTGAGGGGGATACGCAGTATTTT; cdr3_aa: CAGSYLEGDTQYF
cdr3_length: 12; j_call: TRBJ1-1; d_call: -; clone_size: -; v_call: TRBV5-6; cdr3_nt: TGTGTCAGCAGCTTTGGCTACACTGAAGCTTTCTTT; cdr3_aa: CVSSFGYTEAFF
cdr3_length: 15; j_call: TRBJ2-1; d_call: -; clone_size: -; v_call: TRBV21-1; cdr3_nt: TGTGCCAGCAGCGGACTAGCGGGTTTGTACAATGAGCAGTTCTTC; cdr3_aa: CASSGLAGLYNEQFF
cdr3_length: 17; j_call: TRBJ2-1; d_call: -; clone_size: -; v_call: TRBV7-9; cdr3_nt: TGTGCCAGCAGCTTAGCTCGGCTGGGCCAAGCCTACAATGAGCAGTTCTTC; cdr3_aa: CASSLARLGQAYNEQFF
cdr3_length: 14; j_call: TRBJ1-2; d_call: -; clone_size: once; v_call: TRBV29-1; cdr3_nt: TGCAGCGTTGATGTCGGACGGTCGACTTATGGCTACACCTTC; cdr3_aa: CSVDVGRSTYGYTF
cdr3_length: 14; j_call: TRBJ1-2; d_call: TRBD1; clone_size: once; v_call: TRBV6-6; cdr3_nt: TGTGCCAGCAGTTACTTGGGACAGAACTATGGCTACACCTTC; cdr3_aa: CASSYLGQNYGYTF
cdr3_length: 18; j_call: TRBJ2-3; d_call: -; clone_size: few; v_call: TRBV7-9; cdr3_nt: TGTGCCAGCAGCTCCGGATTGGGGACCACTACTAGCACAGATACGCAGTATTTT; cdr3_aa: CASSSGLGTTTSTDTQYF
cdr3_length: 14; j_call: TRBJ1-2; d_call: TRBD1; clone_size: -; v_call: TRBV9; cdr3_nt: TGTGCCAGCAGCGAGTCACCGGACAGGGAATCCTACACCTTC; cdr3_aa: CASSESPDRESYTF
cdr3_length: 14; j_call: TRBJ1-1; d_call: TRBD1; clone_size: -; v_call: TRBV28; cdr3_nt: TGTGCCAGCAGTCAGACAGGGTCGAACACTGAAGCTTTCTTT; cdr3_aa: CASSQTGSNTEAFF
cdr3_length: 15; j_call: TRBJ2-1; d_call: -; clone_size: -; v_call: TRBV2; cdr3_nt: TGTGCCAGCAGTGAACTAGGAGGGGGCATCAATGAGCAGTTCTTC; cdr3_aa: CASSELGGGINEQFF
cdr3_length: 13; j_call: TRBJ2-1; d_call: -; clone_size: -; v_call: TRBV4-3; cdr3_nt: TGCGCCAGCAGCCAAGGTGACCTCAATGAGCAGTTCTTC; cdr3_aa: CASSQGDLNEQFF
cdr3_length: 15; j_call: TRBJ2-2; d_call: -; clone_size: -; v_call: TRBV20-1; cdr3_nt: TGCAGTGCTAGAGCCACAGGTTGGAACACCGGGGAGCTGTTTTTT; cdr3_aa: CSARATGWNTGELFF
cdr3_length: 15; j_call: TRBJ2-1; d_call: -; clone_size: -; v_call: TRBV12-3/TRBV12-4; cdr3_nt: TGTGCCAGCAGGGTCGACAGTCGCGCAGGCAATGAGCAGTTCTTC; cdr3_aa: CASRVDSRAGNEQFF
cdr3_length: 15; j_call: TRBJ2-1; d_call: TRBD2; clone_size: once; v_call: TRBV5-1; cdr3_nt: TGCGCCAGCAGCTTCCCAGCGGGAGGCAACAATGAGCAGTTCTTC; cdr3_aa: CASSFPAGGNNEQFF
cdr3_length: 13; j_call: TRBJ2-5; d_call: -; clone_size: -; v_call: TRBV20-1; cdr3_nt: TGCAGTGCTCTCGGGGACCTCCAAGAGACCCAGTACTTC; cdr3_aa: CSALGDLQETQYF
cdr3_length: 13; j_call: TRBJ2-3; d_call: -; clone_size: -; v_call: TRBV6-1; cdr3_nt: TGTGCCAGCAGTGAAAGCGGTCAGGGTACGCAGTATTTT; cdr3_aa: CASSESGQGTQYF
cdr3_length: 19; j_call: TRBJ2-1; d_call: -; clone_size: -; v_call: TRBV4-1; cdr3_nt: TGCGCCAGCAGCCAAGCGCCGCTTGGGGCGGACGATTTCTACAATGAGCAGTTCTTC; cdr3_aa: CASSQAPLGADDFYNEQFF
cdr3_length: 16; j_call: TRBJ2-1; d_call: TRBD2; clone_size: few; v_call: TRBV9; cdr3_nt: TGTGCCAGCAGCGTAGCCGGGACTAGCGGCTACAATGAGCAGTTCTTC; cdr3_aa: CASSVAGTSGYNEQFF
cdr3_length: 15; j_call: TRBJ2-7; d_call: -; clone_size: few; v_call: TRBV20-1; cdr3_nt: TGCAGTGCTAGAGATCAGGCAGGGACCAACTACGAGCAGTACTTC; cdr3_aa: CSARDQAGTNYEQYF
cdr3_length: 13; j_call: TRBJ2-7; d_call: TRBD1; clone_size: -; v_call: TRBV2; cdr3_nt: TGTGCCAGCACCTTCGACAGGGACCACGAGCAGTACTTC; cdr3_aa: CASTFDRDHEQYF
cdr3_length: 14; j_call: TRBJ2-5; d_call: TRBD2; clone_size: -; v_call: TRBV7-2; cdr3_nt: TGTGCCAGCAGCCCTAGCGGGGGGCCAGAGACCCAGTACTTC; cdr3_aa: CASSPSGGPETQYF
cdr3_length: 13; j_call: TRBJ1-1; d_call: -; clone_size: once; v_call: TRBV29-1; cdr3_nt: TGCAGCTTCTTTCCGGGATCGAACACTGGAGCTTTCTTT; cdr3_aa: CSFFPGSNTGAFF
cdr3_length: 15; j_call: TRBJ2-5; d_call: -; clone_size: few; v_call: TRBV20-1; cdr3_nt: TGCAGTGCTAGAGATTTTGGGCAGGGTCAAGAGACCCAGTACTTC; cdr3_aa: CSARDFGQGQETQYF
cdr3_length: 14; j_call: TRBJ1-2; d_call: -; clone_size: -; v_call: TRBV6-5; cdr3_nt: TGTGCCAGCAGTTATAACAGGGATTCTCGAGGCTACACCTTC; cdr3_aa: CASSYNRDSRGYTF
cdr3_length: 15; j_call: TRBJ2-7; d_call: TRBD2; clone_size: -; v_call: TRBV20-1; cdr3_nt: TGCAGTGCTAACAGAAGGACTAGCGGCCCCTACGAGCAGTACTTC; cdr3_aa: CSANRRTSGPYEQYF
cdr3_length: 15; j_call: TRBJ2-7; d_call: TRBD2; clone_size: -; v_call: TRBV2; cdr3_nt: TGTGCCAGCAGCGAGCGGGAGGGTCTGGCCTACGAGCAGTACTTC; cdr3_aa: CASSEREGLAYEQYF
cdr3_length: 13; j_call: TRBJ1-2; d_call: -; clone_size: -; v_call: TRBV5-1; cdr3_nt: TGCGCCAGCAGCTTGAACGGGGGAACTGGCTACACCTTC; cdr3_aa: CASSLNGGTGYTF
cdr3_length: 15; j_call: TRBJ1-5; d_call: -; clone_size: few; v_call: TRBV6-6; cdr3_nt: TGTGCCAGCAGTTATGAGGGGGAGAGGGGTCAGCCCCAGCATTTT; cdr3_aa: CASSYEGERGQPQHF
cdr3_length: 16; j_call: TRBJ2-7; d_call: -; clone_size: few; v_call: TRBV5-6; cdr3_nt: TGTGCCAGCAGCTCCGCCCTTAGGGGTACGGCCTACGAGCAGTACTTC; cdr3_aa: CASSSALRGTAYEQYF
cdr3_length: 16; j_call: TRBJ2-1; d_call: TRBD2; clone_size: -; v_call: TRBV11-2; cdr3_nt: TGTGCCAGCAGCTCCCTACTAGCGGGAGAGTACAATGAGCAGTTCTTC; cdr3_aa: CASSSLLAGEYNEQFF
cdr3_length: 12; j_call: TRBJ2-3; d_call: -; clone_size: once; v_call: TRBV6-2/TRBV6-3; cdr3_nt: TGTGCCAGCAGTCACGGACCAAATACGCAGTATTTT; cdr3_aa: CASSHGPNTQYF
cdr3_length: 13; j_call: TRBJ1-1; d_call: -; clone_size: -; v_call: TRBV19; cdr3_nt: TGTGCCAGTAGTCCAGACGGGGACCCTGAAGCTTTCTTT; cdr3_aa: CASSPDGDPEAFF
cdr3_length: 13; j_call: TRBJ2-3; d_call: -; clone_size: -; v_call: TRBV12-3/TRBV12-4; cdr3_nt: TGTGCCAGCAGCCTCCCCCAAGTAGATACGCAGTATTTT; cdr3_aa: CASSLPQVDTQYF
cdr3_length: 11; j_call: TRBJ2-5; d_call: -; clone_size: many; v_call: TRBV5-1; cdr3_nt: TGCGCCAGCAGCTTGATGGAGACCCAGTACTTC; cdr3_aa: CASSLMETQYF
cdr3_length: 14; j_call: TRBJ1-2; d_call: -; clone_size: -; v_call: TRBV5-1; cdr3_nt: TGCGCCAGCAGCTTGTCGACAGCTAACTATGGCTACACCTTC; cdr3_aa: CASSLSTANYGYTF
cdr3_length: 18; j_call: TRBJ2-3; d_call: TRBD2; clone_size: -; v_call: TRBV15; cdr3_nt: TGTGCCACCAGCAGAGTACGAGGAGCGGGAGGAGGGAGCGATACGCAGTATTTT; cdr3_aa: CATSRVRGAGGGSDTQYF
cdr3_length: 12; j_call: TRBJ2-5; d_call: -; clone_size: once; v_call: TRBV10-1; cdr3_nt: TGCGCCAGCAGCCCAGGTGACGAGACCCAGTACTTC; cdr3_aa: CASSPGDETQYF
cdr3_length: 14; j_call: TRBJ2-7; d_call: -; clone_size: few; v_call: TRBV9; cdr3_nt: TGTGCCAGCAGCGAAACCACAGAAGGCTACGAGCAGTACTTC; cdr3_aa: CASSETTEGYEQYF
cdr3_length: 14; j_call: TRBJ2-4; d_call: TRBD1; clone_size: few; v_call: TRBV10-2; cdr3_nt: TGCGCCAGCAGTGAGTTTTCAGGGGGCGTTGAGCAGTACTTC; cdr3_aa: CASSEFSGGVEQYF
cdr3_length: 17; j_call: TRBJ1-4; d_call: TRBD1; clone_size: few; v_call: TRBV7-8; cdr3_nt: TGTGCCAGCAGCTTAGGGGGACAGGGGCCTCCGATCGAAAAACTGTTTTTT; cdr3_aa: CASSLGGQGPPIEKLFF
cdr3_length: 15; j_call: TRBJ2-7; d_call: -; clone_size: -; v_call: TRBV18; cdr3_nt: TGTGCCAGCTCACAGGGATGGGGCAGTTTCTCCGAGCAGTACTTC; cdr3_aa: CASSQGWGSFSEQYF
cdr3_length: 17; j_call: TRBJ2-3; d_call: -; clone_size: -; v_call: TRBV7-2; cdr3_nt: TGTGCCAGCAGGCCCATGGGGGCAATCGGATTGGTGGGTACGCAGTATTTT; cdr3_aa: CASRPMGAIGLVGTQYF